This T cell receptor beta chain is drawn from a study of control samples from healthy donors and cancer patients. The repertoire was sequenced with immunoSEQ multiplex PCR; TCRdb's copy has only in-frame clones and lacks some. The data hold 70,000 to 75,000 clones, with about nine tenths observed a single time. V lost 10 bases and J lost 3, with 16 bases in between. CDR3 length equals 14 residues. The germline V gene has CDR1 LNHDA and CDR2 SQIVND (reference sequence). This receptor was obtained from a man in his 60s with lung cancer. The rearrangement joins TRBV19 to TRBJ1-5; D uncertain. Sequenced sample: PBMCs. As DNA, the CDR3 is TGTGCCATAGCCGTGGCAGGCGTCAATCAGCCCCAGCATTTT. It is translated as CAIAVAGVNQPQHF.